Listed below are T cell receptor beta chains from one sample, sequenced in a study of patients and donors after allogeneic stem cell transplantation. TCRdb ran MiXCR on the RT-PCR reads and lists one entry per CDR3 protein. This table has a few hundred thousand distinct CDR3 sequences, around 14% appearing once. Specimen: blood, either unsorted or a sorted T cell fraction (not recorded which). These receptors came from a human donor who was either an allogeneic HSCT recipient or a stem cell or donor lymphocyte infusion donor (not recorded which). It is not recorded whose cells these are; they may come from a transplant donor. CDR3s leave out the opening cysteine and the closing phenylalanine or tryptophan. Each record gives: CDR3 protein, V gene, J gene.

ASRPSGRTSTDTQY,TRBV5-1,TRBJ2-3
ASSLETDESYGYT,TRBV5-1,TRBJ1-2
ASSFRTGLRVAQY,TRBV27,TRBJ2-5
ASIPETGAGYT,TRBV2,TRBJ1-2
ASSNGLSMNTEAF,TRBV19,TRBJ1-1
ASSQNSMPEQF,TRBV3-1,TRBJ2-1
ASSYSIGRDTGELF,TRBV6-2/TRBV6-3,TRBJ2-2
ASSPQGSQNIQY,TRBV18,TRBJ2-4
ASSQAGSGANVLT,TRBV4-2,TRBJ2-6
AWRPAGGGNPEAF,TRBV30,TRBJ1-1
ASSWAGGRLSTEAF,TRBV12-3/TRBV12-4,TRBJ1-1
ASSLGGRLRSTNEKLF,TRBV13,TRBJ1-4
ASSRGSEAF,TRBV19,TRBJ1-1
ASSQYRAAGYT,TRBV16,TRBJ1-2
ASSLVGSGPKETQY,TRBV7-8,TRBJ2-5
ASSRGGKGSEKLF,TRBV6-1,TRBJ1-4
ASSPTRQTPSGNTIY,TRBV7-2,TRBJ1-3
SASPGETEAF,TRBV20-1,TRBJ1-1
SARDPARLSYEQY,TRBV20-1,TRBJ2-7
SARKFGQGADTQY,TRBV20-1,TRBJ2-3
ASSPPAGTGDGYT,TRBV3-1,TRBJ1-2
ASSPARRNTGELF,TRBV7-7,TRBJ2-2
ASSQVSQGLPVEETQY,TRBV4-1,TRBJ2-5
AWSVSGYEQY,TRBV30,TRBJ2-7
ASSRRTGGAGNQPQH,TRBV5-6,TRBJ1-5
ASSPPMGTGGQETQY,TRBV7-7,TRBJ2-5
SVVPGGGEQY,TRBV29-1,TRBJ2-7
ASSQVRGAWYTQY,TRBV3-1,TRBJ2-3
ASSWDNSYEQY,TRBV7-3,TRBJ2-7
ASRGGLRDTQY,TRBV27,TRBJ2-3
ASSLRLAGENTGELF,TRBV4-1,TRBJ2-2
AISEQRPGETQY,TRBV10-3,TRBJ2-5